What follows is one T cell receptor beta chain and its context. Its antigen remains unknown. This entry belongs to a study of OX40 agonist ivuxolimab in advanced cancers. The overall study: Ivuxolimab, an agonist antibody against OX40 (CD134), was given to patients.

Points from the study as a whole: The study observed clonal expansion of CD4+ and CD8+ blood T cells by week 6 at 0.1 to 3.0 mg/kg.

The CDR3 has 15 residues. With V trimmed by 6 bases and J by 4 bases, 2 bases remained unmatched. CDR1 is MNHEY, CDR2 SVGAGI, per germline. Sequencing was performed with immunoSEQ multiplex PCR; in TCRdb, only in-frame clones are kept and a portion is missing. The repertoire holds 55,000 to 75,000 clones, with 80% to 95% as singletons. Material: CD4+ or CD8+ T cells sorted from blood, obtained in a trial of the OX40 agonist ivuxolimab. The receptor's source is an adult with an advanced solid tumor such as melanoma, head and neck, liver or kidney cancer. V and J are TRBV6-5 and TRBJ2-2; 13 bases fit TRBD2. CDR3 coding DNA: TGTGCCAGCAGCCGACTAGCGGGAGGCACCGGGGAGCTGTTTTTT. This gives the protein CASSRLAGGTGELFF.